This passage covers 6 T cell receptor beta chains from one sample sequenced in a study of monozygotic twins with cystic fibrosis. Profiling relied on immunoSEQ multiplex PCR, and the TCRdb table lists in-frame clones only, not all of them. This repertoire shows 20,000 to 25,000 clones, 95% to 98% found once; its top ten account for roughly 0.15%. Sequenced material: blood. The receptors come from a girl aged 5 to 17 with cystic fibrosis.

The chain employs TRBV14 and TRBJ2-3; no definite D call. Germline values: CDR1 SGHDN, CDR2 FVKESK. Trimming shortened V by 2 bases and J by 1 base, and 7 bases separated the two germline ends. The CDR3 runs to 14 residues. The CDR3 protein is CASSQSVGTDTQYF. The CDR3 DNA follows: TGTGCCAGCAGCCAATCCGTAGGCACAGATACGCAGTATTTT.

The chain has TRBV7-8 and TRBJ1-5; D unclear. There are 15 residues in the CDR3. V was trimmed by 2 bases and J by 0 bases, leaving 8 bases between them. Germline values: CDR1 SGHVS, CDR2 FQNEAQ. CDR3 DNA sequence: TGTGCCAGCAGCTTATACACAGATAGCAATCAGCCCCAGCATTTT. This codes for CASSLYTDSNQPQHF.

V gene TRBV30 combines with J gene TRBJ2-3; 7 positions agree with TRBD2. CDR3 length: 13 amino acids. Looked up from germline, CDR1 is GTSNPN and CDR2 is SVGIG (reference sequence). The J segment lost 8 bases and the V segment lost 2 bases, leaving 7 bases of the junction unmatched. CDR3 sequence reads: CAWSLEGRGTQYF. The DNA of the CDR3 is TGTGCCTGGAGTCTGGAAGGGAGGGGTACGCAGTATTTT.

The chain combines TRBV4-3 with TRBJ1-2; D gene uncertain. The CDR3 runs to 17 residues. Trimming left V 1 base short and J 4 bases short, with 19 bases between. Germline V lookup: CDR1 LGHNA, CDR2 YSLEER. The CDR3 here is CASSQVEGGETFYGYTF. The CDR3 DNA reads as TGCGCCAGCAGCCAAGTGGAAGGAGGTGAGACCTTCTATGGCTACACCTTC.

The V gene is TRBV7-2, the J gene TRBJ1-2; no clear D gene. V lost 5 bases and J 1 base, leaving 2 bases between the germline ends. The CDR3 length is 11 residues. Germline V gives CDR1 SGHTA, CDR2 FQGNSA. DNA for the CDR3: TGTGCCAGCAGCAATAACTATGGCTACACCTTC. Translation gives CASSNNYGYTF. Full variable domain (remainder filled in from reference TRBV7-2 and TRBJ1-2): GAGVSQSPSNKVTEKGKDVELRCDPISGHTALYWYRQSLGQGLEFLIYFQGNSAPDKSGLPSDRFSAERTGGSVSTLTIQRTQQEDSAVYLCASSNNYGYTFGSGTRLTVV.

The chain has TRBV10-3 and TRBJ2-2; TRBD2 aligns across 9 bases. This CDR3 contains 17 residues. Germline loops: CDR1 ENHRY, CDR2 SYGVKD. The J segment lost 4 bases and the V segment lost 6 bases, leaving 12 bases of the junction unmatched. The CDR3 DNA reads TGTGCCATCAGCGGCCGGCGGGAGGGCCCGAGCACCGGGGAGCTGTTTTTT. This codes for CAISGRREGPSTGELFF.